A single sample is the source of the 22 T cell receptor beta chains below, sequenced in a study of blood T cell repertoires in COVID-19 (TCRdb year 2020). Receptor amplification or capture employed the immunoSEQ multiplex PCR assay. TCRdb carries this immuneACCESS record with in-frame sequences only. Its versions omit some clonotypes, under half of them owing to an unresolved V gene in the studies checked, with the rest unexplained. Counted in this sample were under 250,000 clones; about three quarters of them appeared once. Around 7.7% of the sample rests with the top ten. The sample consisted of peripheral blood. The receptors derive from a woman aged 70-85 years with acute or convalescent COVID-19.

CDR3 DNA: TGCGCCAGCAGCTTAAGCGGGGTTGTGGTTGAGCAGTTCTTC. Translation: CASSLSGVVVEQFF. The rearrangement uses TRBV5-1 and TRBJ2-1; 7 bases line up with TRBD2. Germline assignment: CDR1 SGHRS and CDR2 YFSETQ. J was trimmed by 9 bases and V by 2 bases; bases with no gene match: 8. CDR3 length: 14 amino acids.

To note about this clone: The junction and the germline gene differ at one end; a read error may be behind it. The chain links TRBV3-1 (or the pseudogene TRBV3-2) to TRBJ2-5; 13 nucleotides match TRBD2. This CDR3 has 15 amino acids. The V gene's germline CDR1 is LGHDT and CDR2 YNNKEL (reference sequence). The CDR3, as DNA: TGTGCCAGCAGCCAAGATGTGACTAGCGGGAGGACCTCGCACTTC. Its protein product is CASSQDVTSGRTSHF.

The V and J genes are TRBV5-4 and TRBJ1-4; unclear D gene. CDR1 SGHNT and CDR2 YYREEE come from the germline V gene (reference sequence). Trimming shortened V by 0 bases and J by 8 bases, and 5 bases separated the two germline ends. The CDR3 has 12 residues. Here the CDR3 DNA reads TGTGCCAGCAGCTTGGGAGGGGAAAAACTGTTTTTT. Its protein product is CASSLGGEKLFF.

This clone has a count of ten or more. This chain uses TRBV6-4 with TRBJ2-6; 7 positions match TRBD1. The CDR3 extends over 17 amino acids. The junction had 8 bases not matched to a gene; V was cut back by 5 bases and J by 1 base. In germline, CDR1 is MRHNA, CDR2 SNTAGT. DNA of the CDR3: TGTGCCAGCAGTCCAAGGGGGCGATCATCTGGGGCCAACGTCCTGACTTTC. Its translation is CASSPRGRSSGANVLTF.

The chain joins TRBV2 to TRBJ1-3; D is undetermined. The germline CDR1 and CDR2 sequences are SNHLY and FYNNEI. V lost 7 bases to trimming and J lost 0 bases, with 13 bases between them. This CDR3 comprises 15 residues. CDR3 DNA sequence: TGTGCCAGCAAGTTTGAGGGCTACTCTGGAAACACCATATATTTT. This translates into CASKFEGYSGNTIYF.

V gene TRBV9 combines with J gene TRBJ2-2; 7 nucleotides match TRBD1. Trimming removed 4 bases from V and 10 bases from J; junction bases left unmatched: 19. Germline CDR1 reads SGDLS; CDR2 reads YYNGEE. This CDR3 region has 17 residues. CDR3 amino acids: CASSLGWNRGPHMELFF. CDR3 sequence (DNA): TGTGCCAGCAGCCTAGGGTGGAACAGGGGCCCTCACATGGAGCTGTTTTTT.

This clone was observed once. The chain carries TRBV6-5 and TRBJ1-3; D is uncertain. Trimming removed 8 bases from V and 2 bases from J, with 4 bases in between. The CDR3 contains 11 residues. Germline V CDR1 and CDR2: MNHEY, SVGAGI. The CDR3 DNA follows: TGTGCCAGCTCCACTGGAAACACCATATATTTT. This encodes CASSTGNTIYF.

The rearrangement links TRBV15 to TRBJ2-2, with 7 bases matching TRBD1. The germline gives CDR1 LNHNV, CDR2 YYDKDF (reference sequence). The CDR3 runs to 17 residues. V was pared by 0 bases and J by 1 base, with 5 bases of the junction left unmatched. CDR3 protein: CATSRDTDRVNTGELFF. The CDR3 DNA follows: TGTGCCACCAGCAGAGATACCGACAGGGTGAACACCGGGGAGCTGTTTTTT.

The J gene is TRBJ1-5, the V gene TRBV4-1, with a possible D match to TRBD1 (6 bases). Deletions cut 6 bases from V and 9 bases from J, with 18 bases between. The CDR3 has 14 residues. CDR1 is MGHRA, CDR2 YSYEKL, per germline. CDR3 DNA: TGCGCCAGCAGTCCACCCAATGACAGGCGGCCCCAGCATTTT. Translating it yields CASSPPNDRRPQHF.

The J gene is TRBJ2-1, the V gene TRBV7-3; 11 nucleotides agree with TRBD2. The CDR3 runs 17 residues. From germline, CDR1 is SGHTA and CDR2 FQGTGA. After removal of 3 bases from V and 7 bases from J, the junction contained 11 bases not matched to a gene. CDR3 sequence: CASSFRRLAGGKNEQFF. CDR3 DNA: TGTGCCAGCAGCTTCCGTCGCCTAGCGGGGGGTAAAAATGAGCAGTTCTTC.

CDR3 amino acids: CASSLAGGPTYEQYF. CDR3 nucleotides: TGTGCCAGCAGCTTAGCAGGGGGCCCCACCTACGAGCAGTACTTC. The chain has TRBV7-9 and TRBJ2-7; 7 positions match TRBD1. Germline values: CDR1 SEHNR, CDR2 FQNEAQ (reference sequence). CDR3 length: 15 residues. J lost 2 bases, V lost 0 bases, and 4 bases had no gene match.

This chain links TRBV5-1 with TRBJ2-3, with 10 bases identical to TRBD2. The CDR3 length is 16 residues. Germline CDR1 SGHRS, CDR2 YFSETQ. V lost 4 bases and J lost 6; bases outside the gene matches: 11. The CDR3 DNA reads TGCGCCAGCAGCACGCTCGAGCGGGGGGGCCCTGATACGCAGTATTTT. As protein: CASSTLERGGPDTQYF. Filled out from reference TRBV5-1 and TRBJ2-3, the complete variable domain reads KAGVTQTPRYLIKTRGQQVTLSCSPISGHRSVSWYQQTPGQGLQFLFEYFSETQRNKGNFPGRFSGRQFSNSRSEMNVSTLELGDSALYLCASSTLERGGPDTQYFGPGTRLTVL.

The rearrangement joins TRBV3-1 (or the pseudogene TRBV3-2) to TRBJ2-1; tentative D call: TRBD2 (6 bases). Germline CDR1 reads LGHDT; CDR2 reads YNNKEL (reference sequence). CDR3 length: 16 residues. With 4 bases removed from V and 9 bases from J, the gap between germline ends came to 22 bases. CDR3 sequence reads: CASSLLGWSSGSEQFF. DNA for the CDR3: TGTGCCAGCAGCCTTCTGGGGTGGAGTAGCGGATCTGAGCAGTTCTTC.

The rearrangement links TRBV18 to TRBJ2-1; 14 bases match TRBD2. Germline-derived CDR1 and CDR2 are KGHSH and LQKENI. With 3 bases clipped from V and 0 bases from J, the junction kept 4 bases outside the gene matches. This CDR3 region has 18 residues. The CDR3, as DNA: TGTGCCAGCTCACCCCTAGGGACTAGCGGGAGCTCCTACAATGAGCAGTTCTTC. Translated, it gives CASSPLGTSGSSYNEQFF. The variable domain in full, completed from reference TRBV18 and TRBJ2-1, reads NAGVMQNPRHLVRRRGQEARLRCSPMKGHSHVYWYRQLPEEGLKFMVYLQKENIIDESGMPKERFSAEFPKEGPSILRIQQVVRGDSAAYFCASSPLGTSGSSYNEQFFGPGTRLTVL.

CDR3 sequence reads: CASSPEPSSGANVLTF. The CDR3 DNA reads TGCGCCAGCAGCCCAGAACCTAGCTCTGGGGCCAACGTCCTGACTTTC. The chain is built from TRBV4-3 and TRBJ2-6; D is undetermined. Germline CDR1 LGHNA, CDR2 YSLEER. Trimming took off 4 bases at V and 0 bases at J, with 10 bases between the two ends. The CDR3 totals 16 residues.

The J gene is TRBJ2-3, the V gene TRBV11-2; D may be TRBD1 (7 bases). CDR1 is SGHAT, CDR2 FQNNGV, per germline. Trimming cost V 1 base and J 6 bases, with 17 bases left between them. The CDR3 runs to 16 residues. DNA for the CDR3: TGTGCCAGCAGCTTAGTTTCGGGCAGGGGGGCGGATACGCAGTATTTT. Amino acid sequence: CASSLVSGRGADTQYF.

The chain carries TRBV7-3 and TRBJ1-1; TRBD1 matches 7 bases. Germline V lookup: CDR1 SGHTA, CDR2 FQGTGA. The CDR3 has 13 amino acids. V shed 5 bases, J shed 3 bases, and the junction held 3 bases outside the gene matches. As DNA, the CDR3 is TGTGCCAGCAGCACCCAGGGGGACACTGAAGCTTTCTTT. This codes for CASSTQGDTEAFF.

The chain combines TRBV10-3 with TRBJ2-7; TRBD2 is a possible D gene (5 bases). V dropped 2 bases and J dropped 7 bases, with 12 bases sitting between them. This CDR3 spans 13 amino acids. The germline CDR1 and CDR2 sequences are ENHRY and SYGVKD. CDR3 coding DNA: TGTGCCATCAGTGAGAGGATTACGGGGGAGCAGTACTTC. As protein: CAISERITGEQYF.

V gene TRBV18 combines with J gene TRBJ2-6; the D gene is possibly TRBD1 (6 bases). This CDR3 has 17 amino acids. CDR1 is KGHSH, CDR2 LQKENI, per germline. The ends were cut back, 2 bases at V and 4 bases at J, with 15 bases in the middle. CDR3 amino acids: CASSPRLVGTGANVLTF. The CDR3 DNA sequence: TGTGCCAGCTCACCAAGGCTAGTAGGGACAGGGGCCAACGTCCTGACTTTC.

The chain employs TRBV15 and TRBJ2-3, with 11 nucleotides matching TRBD2. With 0 bases clipped from V and 5 bases from J, the junction kept 7 bases outside the gene matches. Looked up from germline, CDR1 is LNHNV and CDR2 is YYDKDF (reference sequence). The CDR3 is made up of 17 amino acids. DNA of the CDR3: TGTGCCACCAGCAGAGATCCCTCTAGCGGGGGGAAAGATACGCAGTATTTT. Amino acid sequence: CATSRDPSSGGKDTQYF.

The V and J genes are TRBV2 and TRBJ2-3; D possibly corresponds to TRBD1 (5 bases). Germline V CDR1 and CDR2: SNHLY, FYNNEI. Trimming pared 7 bases from V and 0 bases from J, leaving 20 bases between. This CDR3 has 17 residues. The CDR3 spells CASTVQGRLTSTDTQYF. The CDR3 bases are TGTGCCAGCACTGTTCAGGGAAGACTGACTAGCACAGATACGCAGTATTTT.

This clone has a handful of counts. This chain joins TRBV5-1 and TRBJ2-1, with TRBD2 matching over 7 bases. This CDR3 is built from 14 residues. Germline V gene sequence: CDR1 SGHRS, CDR2 YFSETQ. Germline trimming cut 5 bases from V and 5 bases from J; bases unmatched to any gene: 7. In DNA, the CDR3 is TGCGCCAGCAGTCGCCCGGCGGGGGACAATGAGCAGTTCTTC. This encodes CASSRPAGDNEQFF.